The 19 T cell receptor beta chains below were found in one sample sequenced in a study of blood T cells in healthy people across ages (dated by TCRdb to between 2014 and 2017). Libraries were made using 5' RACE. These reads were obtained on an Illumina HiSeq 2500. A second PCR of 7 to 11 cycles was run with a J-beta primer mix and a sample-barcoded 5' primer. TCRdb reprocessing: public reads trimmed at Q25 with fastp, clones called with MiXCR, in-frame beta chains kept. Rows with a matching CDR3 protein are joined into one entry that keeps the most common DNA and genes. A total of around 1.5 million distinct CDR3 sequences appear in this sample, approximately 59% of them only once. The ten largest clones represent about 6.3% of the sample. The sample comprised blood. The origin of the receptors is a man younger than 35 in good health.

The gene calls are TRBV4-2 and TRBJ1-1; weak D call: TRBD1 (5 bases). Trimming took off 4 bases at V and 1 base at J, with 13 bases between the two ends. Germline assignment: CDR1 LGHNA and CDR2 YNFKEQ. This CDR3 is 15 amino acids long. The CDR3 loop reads CASSPPQGPNTEAFF. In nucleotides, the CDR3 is TGTGCCAGCAGCCCCCCCCAGGGCCCGAACACTGAAGCTTTCTTT.

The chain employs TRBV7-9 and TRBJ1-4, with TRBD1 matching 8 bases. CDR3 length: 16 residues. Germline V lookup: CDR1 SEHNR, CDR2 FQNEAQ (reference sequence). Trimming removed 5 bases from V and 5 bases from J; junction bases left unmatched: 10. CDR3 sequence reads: CASSDFGTGENEKLFF. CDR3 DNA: TGTGCCAGCAGCGATTTTGGGACAGGAGAAAATGAAAAACTGTTTTTT. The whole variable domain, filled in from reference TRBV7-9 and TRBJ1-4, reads DTGVSQNPRHKITKRGQNVTFRCDPISEHNRLYWYRQTLGQGPEFLTYFQNEAQLEKSRLLSDRFSAERPKGSFSTLEIQRTEQGDSAMYLCASSDFGTGENEKLFFGSGTQLSVL.

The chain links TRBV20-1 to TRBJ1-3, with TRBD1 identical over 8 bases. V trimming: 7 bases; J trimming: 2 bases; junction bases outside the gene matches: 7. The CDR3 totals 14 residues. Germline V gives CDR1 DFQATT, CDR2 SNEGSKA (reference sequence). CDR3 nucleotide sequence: TGCAGTGTTCCGACAGGGGAAGCTGGAAACACCATATATTTT. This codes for CSVPTGEAGNTIYF.

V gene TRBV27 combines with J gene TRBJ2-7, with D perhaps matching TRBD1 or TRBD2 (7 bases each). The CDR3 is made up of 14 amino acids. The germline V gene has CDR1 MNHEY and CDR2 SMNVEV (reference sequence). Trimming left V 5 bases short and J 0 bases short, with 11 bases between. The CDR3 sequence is CASSTRGGSYEQYF. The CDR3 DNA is TGTGCCAGCAGTACCAGGGGGGGCTCCTACGAGCAGTACTTC.

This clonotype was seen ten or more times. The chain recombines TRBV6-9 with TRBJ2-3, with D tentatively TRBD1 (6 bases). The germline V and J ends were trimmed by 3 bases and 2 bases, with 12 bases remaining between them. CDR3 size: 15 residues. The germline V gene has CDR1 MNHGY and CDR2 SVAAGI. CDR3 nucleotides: TGTGCCAGCAGTTACTTCAGGGGACCCACAGATACGCAGTATTTT. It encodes CASSYFRGPTDTQYF.

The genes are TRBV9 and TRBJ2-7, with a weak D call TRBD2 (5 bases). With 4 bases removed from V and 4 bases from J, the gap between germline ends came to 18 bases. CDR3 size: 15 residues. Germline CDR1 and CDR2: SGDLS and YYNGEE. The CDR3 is CASSPGSGLAYEQYF. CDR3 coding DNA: TGTGCCAGCAGCCCGGGGTCAGGACTCGCGTACGAGCAGTACTTC.

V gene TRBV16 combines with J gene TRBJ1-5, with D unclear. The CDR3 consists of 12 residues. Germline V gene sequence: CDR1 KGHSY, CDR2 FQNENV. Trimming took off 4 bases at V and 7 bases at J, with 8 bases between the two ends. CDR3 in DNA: TGTGCCAGCAGCCGGTTTGGGCAGCCCCAGCATTTT. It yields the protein CASSRFGQPQHF.

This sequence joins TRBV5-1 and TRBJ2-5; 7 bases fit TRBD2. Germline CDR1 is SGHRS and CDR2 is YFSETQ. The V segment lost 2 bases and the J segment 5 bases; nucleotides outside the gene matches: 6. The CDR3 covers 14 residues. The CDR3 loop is CASSLRGGSETQYF. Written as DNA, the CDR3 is TGCGCCAGCAGCTTAAGGGGAGGGAGCGAGACCCAGTACTTC. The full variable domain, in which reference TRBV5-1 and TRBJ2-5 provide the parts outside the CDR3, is KAGVTQTPRYLIKTRGQQVTLSCSPISGHRSVSWYQQTPGQGLQFLFEYFSETQRNKGNFPGRFSGRQFSNSRSEMNVSTLELGDSALYLCASSLRGGSETQYFGPGTRLLVL.

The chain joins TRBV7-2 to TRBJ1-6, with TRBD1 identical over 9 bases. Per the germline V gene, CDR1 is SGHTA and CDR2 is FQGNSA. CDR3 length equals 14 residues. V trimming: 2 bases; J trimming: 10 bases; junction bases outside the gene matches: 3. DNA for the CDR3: TGTGCCAGCAGCTTAAACAGGGGGCAATCACCCCTCCACTTT. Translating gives CASSLNRGQSPLHF.

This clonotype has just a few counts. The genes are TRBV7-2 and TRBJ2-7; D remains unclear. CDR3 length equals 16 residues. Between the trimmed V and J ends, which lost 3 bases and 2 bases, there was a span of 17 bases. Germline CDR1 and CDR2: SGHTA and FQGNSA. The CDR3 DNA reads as TGTGCCAGCAGCTTTGATACCGGGTCTATCGCCTACGAGCAGTACTTC. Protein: CASSFDTGSIAYEQYF.

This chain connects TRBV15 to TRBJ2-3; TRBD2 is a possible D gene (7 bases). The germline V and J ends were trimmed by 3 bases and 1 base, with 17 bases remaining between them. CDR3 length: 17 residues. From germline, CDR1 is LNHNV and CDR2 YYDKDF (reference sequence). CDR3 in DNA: TGTGCCACCAGCAGCCCCCCCGGGGGGCATCGCACAGATACGCAGTATTTT. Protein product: CATSSPPGGHRTDTQYF.

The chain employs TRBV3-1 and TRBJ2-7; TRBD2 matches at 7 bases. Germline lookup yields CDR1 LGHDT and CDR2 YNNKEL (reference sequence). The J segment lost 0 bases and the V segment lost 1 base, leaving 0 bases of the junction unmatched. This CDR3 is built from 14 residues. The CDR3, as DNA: TGTGCCAGCAGCCAAGGGACTAGCTCCTACGAGCAGTACTTC. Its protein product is CASSQGTSSYEQYF.

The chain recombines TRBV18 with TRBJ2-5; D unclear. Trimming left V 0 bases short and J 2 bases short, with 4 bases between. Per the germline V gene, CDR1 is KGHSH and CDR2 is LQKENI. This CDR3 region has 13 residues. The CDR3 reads CASSPPAQETQYF. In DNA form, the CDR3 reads TGTGCCAGCTCACCACCGGCACAAGAGACCCAGTACTTC.

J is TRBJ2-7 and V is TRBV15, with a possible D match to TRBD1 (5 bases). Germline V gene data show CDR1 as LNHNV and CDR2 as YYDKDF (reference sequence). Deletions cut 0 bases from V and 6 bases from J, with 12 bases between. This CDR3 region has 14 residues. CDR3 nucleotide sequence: TGTGCCACCAGCAGAGAGCTTGGGGCAGGCGAGCAGTACTTC. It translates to CATSRELGAGEQYF. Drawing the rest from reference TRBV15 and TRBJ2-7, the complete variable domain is DAMVIQNPRYQVTQFGKPVTLSCSQTLNHNVMYWYQQKSSQAPKLLFHYYDKDFNNEADTPDNFQSRRPNTSFCFLDIRSPGLGDTAMYLCATSRELGAGEQYFGPGTRLTVT.

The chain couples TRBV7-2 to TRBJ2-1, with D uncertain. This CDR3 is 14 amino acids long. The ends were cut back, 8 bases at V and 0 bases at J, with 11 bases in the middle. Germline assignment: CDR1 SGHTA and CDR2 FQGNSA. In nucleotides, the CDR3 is TGTGCCAGCGGCTCTTCAAGCTCCTACAATGAGCAGTTCTTC. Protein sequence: CASGSSSSYNEQFF.

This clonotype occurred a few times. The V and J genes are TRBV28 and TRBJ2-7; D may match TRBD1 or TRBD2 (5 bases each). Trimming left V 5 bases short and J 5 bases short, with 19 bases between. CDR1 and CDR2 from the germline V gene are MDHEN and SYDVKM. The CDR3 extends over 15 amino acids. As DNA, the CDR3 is TGTGCCAGCAGTCCTATTACAGCCCTGGGGGACGAGCAGTACTTC. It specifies CASSPITALGDEQYF. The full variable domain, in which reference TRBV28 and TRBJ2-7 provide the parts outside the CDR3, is DVKVTQSSRYLVKRTGEKVFLECVQDMDHENMFWYRQDPGLGLRLIYFSYDVKMKEKGDIPEGYSVSREKKERFSLILESASTNQTSMYLCASSPITALGDEQYFGPGTRLTVT.

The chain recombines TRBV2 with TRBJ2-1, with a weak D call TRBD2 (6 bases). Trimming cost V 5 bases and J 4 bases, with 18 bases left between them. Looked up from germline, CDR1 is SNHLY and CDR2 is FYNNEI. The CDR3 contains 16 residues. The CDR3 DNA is TGTGCCAGCAGTTCGTGGACTAACGGGTTATACAATGAGCAGTTCTTC. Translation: CASSSWTNGLYNEQFF. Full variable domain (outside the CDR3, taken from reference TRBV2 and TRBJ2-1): EPEVTQTPSHQVTQMGQEVILRCVPISNHLYFYWYRQILGQKVEFLVSFYNNEISEKSEIFDDQFSVERPDGSNFTLKIRSTKLEDSAMYFCASSSWTNGLYNEQFFGPGTRLTVL.

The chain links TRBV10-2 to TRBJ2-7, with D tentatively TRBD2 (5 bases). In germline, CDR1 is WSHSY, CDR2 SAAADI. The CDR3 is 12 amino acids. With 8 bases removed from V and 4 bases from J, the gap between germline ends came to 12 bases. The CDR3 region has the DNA TGCGCCAGCCTAGGACTGGCTTACGAGCAGTACTTC. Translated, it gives CASLGLAYEQYF.

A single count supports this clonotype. CDR3 nucleotide sequence: TGTGCCAGCAGTCTTTTTGGTGAGGTCGGCGAGCAGTACTTC. Amino acid sequence: CASSLFGEVGEQYF. This chain connects TRBV6-1 to TRBJ2-7, with D unclear. The CDR3 spans 14 residues. Germline loops: CDR1 MNHNS, CDR2 SASEGT. Trimming pared 5 bases from V and 6 bases from J, leaving 17 bases between.